This T cell receptor beta chain was profiled in a study of shared clonotypes between healthy human individuals (dated by TCRdb to 2019 to 2021). General notes on the study: A few men and two women, aged 18 to 49 years, made up the cohort. For each donor, three plates each were used for CD4 naive and CD4 memory, two plates were used for CD8 naive, and one plate was used for CD8 memory. To estimate repertoire size and how much clonotypes are shared between individuals, the study performed deep sequencing of blood TCR repertoires from roughly five healthy adults. To increase sequencing depth and limit assay-specific biases, TCR repertoire library preparation and sequencing were carried out by different laboratories using diverse techniques. Leukapheresis yielded between about 0.9 and 9 billion PBMCs per donor.

With respect to this clone: The antigen this receptor binds is unknown. The record has no base qualities; no much larger clone is one base away.

Reading from cysteine to phenylalanine, the CDR3 counts 14 amino acids. The CDR3 DNA has 42 bases and is translated from base 1. Per the germline V gene, SQVTM is the CDR1 and ANQGSEA is the CDR2. V trim: 1 base; J trim: 11 bases; unmatched bases: 13. Healthy HIV-negative adults with no recently reported acute infections or vaccinations were included as donors. Every donor was a Caucasian adult living in Nashville, Tennessee, USA. CD4+ T cells were enriched through magnetic negative selection, after which naive cells were positively selected on CD45RA and the remaining negative fraction served as the memory subset. Blood was collected by leukapheresis, and PBMCs were isolated by Ficoll-Histopaque density gradient centrifugation and then cryopreserved in liquid nitrogen vapor phase. Analytical flow cytometry was used to check the purity and quantity of every magnetically sorted T cell population. Genomic DNA was isolated from every sorted fraction and measured by UV absorbance on a Nanodrop 2000c.

Using the deep immunoSEQ assay, multiplex PCR amplified TCR CDR3 regions from genomic DNA. For each cell subset, the extracted genomic DNA was distributed evenly across all wells of several immunoSEQ 96-well plates, and each plate served as one replicate. For sorted subsets, roughly 200 ng of genomic DNA, equivalent to around 31,000 T cell genomes, went into each replicate PCR. Purified libraries were quantified with a Qubit 3.0 fluorometer, sized on a Bioanalyzer 2100, and re-quantified with the KAPA Library Quantification kit. Each immunoSEQ 96-well plate was sequenced on its own single-read 150-cycle Illumina NextSeq 550 flow cell. Turning to the authors' computational methods: Because the immunoSEQ output held only junctional sequences and lacked quality scores, the filtering could not match the filtering applied to full-length reads. Sequences were annotated with PyIR, a Python wrapper for IgBLAST v1.9, using IMGT germline references to assign V/J genes and CDR3. Reads were removed for weak V/J assignments (E-value above 1e-6), missing CDR3, stop codons, out-of-frame junctions, or ambiguous translated residues. V3J clonotypes were defined by identical inferred V gene, J gene, and CDR3 amino acid sequence. To compute the percentage overlap between repertoires, the number of shared unique clonotypes was divided by the size of the smaller repertoire. Repertoire richness was assessed with RTK rarefaction, the Chao1 estimator, and Recon v2.1 estimates of unobserved clonotypes. OLGA was used to compute generation probabilities for all TCRbeta clonotypes that the gDNA method yielded from four donors. TCRdb holds this immuneACCESS table with in-frame rearrangements only. Some clones are missing; in checked studies, unresolved V genes explain under half, and the rest has no known cause. V, J and clone size are taken as reported in that table, and D and trimming were inferred from the DNA itself. The sample has about 2.3 million clones on record, around 93% of them singletons. The biggest ten clones account for 0.37% of the sample.

Results the study describes overall, beyond this receptor: Compared with non-shared clonotypes, the clonotypes found in all four sorted-subset donors had higher generation probabilities. Incomplete sequencing was indicated by rarefaction of sorted-subset datasets, despite the large sequencing depth. About 5% of naive CD4, around 3.5% of naive CD8, roughly 2.4% of memory CD4, and about 0.4% of memory CD8 clonotypes were shared across four donors. Because the study included a small number of donors, the genetic and exposure-history diversity represented was limited. Larger estimated clonotype richness was generally found for naive subsets than for memory subsets. Pairwise subsampling indicated that sequencing depth was expected to affect the degree of clonotype sharing among donors. Sampling was restricted to blood, and TCR repertoires in tissue are likely to differ from TCR repertoires in blood.

Specimen: naive CD4+ T cells from PBMCs. Read against the paper, the sample's cell subset or site label means: CD45RA+ positively selected. This sequence originates from a man between 18 and 29 years old in good health. Some clones in this sample may be carry-over from other donors' samples. This receptor chain uses TRBV29-1 and TRBJ2-5; 7 bases in between match TRBD2. In nucleotide form, the sequence is TGCAGCGTTGAAGTTCCTGGTGGGGGGAGGGAGCAGTACTTC. Its protein reads: CSVEVPGGGREQYF.